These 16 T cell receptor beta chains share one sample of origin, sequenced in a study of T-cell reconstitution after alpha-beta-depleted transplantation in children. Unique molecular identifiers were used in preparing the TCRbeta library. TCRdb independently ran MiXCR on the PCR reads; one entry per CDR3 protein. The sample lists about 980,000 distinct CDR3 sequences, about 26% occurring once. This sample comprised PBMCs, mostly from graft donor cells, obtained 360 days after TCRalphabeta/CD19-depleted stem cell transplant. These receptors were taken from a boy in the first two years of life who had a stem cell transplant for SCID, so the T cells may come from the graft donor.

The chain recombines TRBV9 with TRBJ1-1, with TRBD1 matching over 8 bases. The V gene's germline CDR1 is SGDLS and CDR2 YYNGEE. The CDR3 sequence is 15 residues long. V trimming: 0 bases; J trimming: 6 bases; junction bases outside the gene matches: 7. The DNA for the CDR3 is TGTGCCAGCAGCGTAGATTGGACAGGGAAATCTGAAGCTTTCTTT. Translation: CASSVDWTGKSEAFF.

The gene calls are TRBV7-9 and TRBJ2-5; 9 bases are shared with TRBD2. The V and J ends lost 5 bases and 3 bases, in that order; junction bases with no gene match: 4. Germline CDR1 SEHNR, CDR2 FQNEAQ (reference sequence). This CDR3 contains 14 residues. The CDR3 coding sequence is TGTGCCAGCAGCCCTAGCGGGGATGAAGAGACCCAGTACTTC. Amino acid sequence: CASSPSGDEETQYF.

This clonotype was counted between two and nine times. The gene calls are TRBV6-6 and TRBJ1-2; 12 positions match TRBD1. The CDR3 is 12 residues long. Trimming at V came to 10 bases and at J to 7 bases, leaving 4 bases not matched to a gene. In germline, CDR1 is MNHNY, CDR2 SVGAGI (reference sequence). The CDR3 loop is CATGDRGLGYTF. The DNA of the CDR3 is TGTGCCACCGGGGACAGGGGGCTTGGCTACACCTTC.

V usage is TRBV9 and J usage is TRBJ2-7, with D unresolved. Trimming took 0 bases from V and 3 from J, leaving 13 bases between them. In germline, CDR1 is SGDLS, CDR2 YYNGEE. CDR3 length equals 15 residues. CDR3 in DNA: TGTGCCAGCAGCGTAGAAGTGGCACCCTTCTACGAGCAGTACTTC. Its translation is CASSVEVAPFYEQYF.

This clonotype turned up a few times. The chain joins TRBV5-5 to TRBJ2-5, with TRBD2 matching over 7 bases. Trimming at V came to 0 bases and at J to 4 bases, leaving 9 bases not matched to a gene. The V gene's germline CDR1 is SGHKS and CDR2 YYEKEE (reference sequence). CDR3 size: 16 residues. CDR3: CASSLVGLVLPETQYF. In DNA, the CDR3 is TGTGCCAGCAGCTTGGTTGGACTAGTGCTTCCAGAGACCCAGTACTTC.

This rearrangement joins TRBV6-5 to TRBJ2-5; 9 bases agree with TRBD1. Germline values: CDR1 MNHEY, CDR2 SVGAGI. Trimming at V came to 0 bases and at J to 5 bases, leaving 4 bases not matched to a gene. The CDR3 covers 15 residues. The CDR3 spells CASSYSTGGDETQYF. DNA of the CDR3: TGTGCCAGCAGTTACTCTACAGGGGGCGACGAGACCCAGTACTTC.

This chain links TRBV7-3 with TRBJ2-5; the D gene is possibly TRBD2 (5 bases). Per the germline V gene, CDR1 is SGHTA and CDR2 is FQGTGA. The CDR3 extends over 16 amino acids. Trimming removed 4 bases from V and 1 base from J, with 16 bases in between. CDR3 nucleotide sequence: TGTGCCAGCAGCTCAGGCGTTGGAGGCTCCCAAGAGACCCAGTACTTC. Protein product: CASSSGVGGSQETQYF.

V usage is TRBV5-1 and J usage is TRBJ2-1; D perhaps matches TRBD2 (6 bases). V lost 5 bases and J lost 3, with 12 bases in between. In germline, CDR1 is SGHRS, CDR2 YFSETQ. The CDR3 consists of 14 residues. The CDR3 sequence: CASRGGTDYNEQFF. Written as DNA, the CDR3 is TGCGCCAGCAGGGGGGGAACCGACTACAATGAGCAGTTCTTC.

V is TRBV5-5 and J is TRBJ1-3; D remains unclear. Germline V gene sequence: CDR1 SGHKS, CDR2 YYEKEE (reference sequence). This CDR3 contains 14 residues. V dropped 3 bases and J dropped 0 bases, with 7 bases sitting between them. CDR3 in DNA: TGTGCCAGCAGCTCCGCCAGCTCTGGAAACACCATATATTTT. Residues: CASSSASSGNTIYF.

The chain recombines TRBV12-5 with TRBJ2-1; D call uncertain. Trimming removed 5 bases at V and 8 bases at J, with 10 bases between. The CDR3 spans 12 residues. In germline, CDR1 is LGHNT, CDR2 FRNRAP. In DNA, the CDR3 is TGTGCTAGTGGTGCCTCTGGGTATGAGCAGTTCTTC. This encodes CASGASGYEQFF.

CDR3: CASSLFPGTASYNEQFF. The CDR3 bases are TGTGCCAGCAGCCTATTTCCCGGGACAGCATCCTACAATGAGCAGTTCTTC. The rearrangement uses TRBV7-2 and TRBJ2-1; 7 bases match TRBD1. Germline V gives CDR1 SGHTA, CDR2 FQGNSA. This CDR3 contains 17 residues. V was pared by 5 bases and J by 1 base, with 11 bases of the junction left unmatched.

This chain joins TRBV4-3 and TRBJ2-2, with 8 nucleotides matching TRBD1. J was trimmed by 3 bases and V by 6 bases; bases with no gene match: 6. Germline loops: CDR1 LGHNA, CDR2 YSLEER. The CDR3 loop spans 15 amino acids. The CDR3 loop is CASRTDRVHTGELFF. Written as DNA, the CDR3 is TGCGCCAGCAGAACGGACAGGGTGCACACCGGGGAGCTGTTTTTT.

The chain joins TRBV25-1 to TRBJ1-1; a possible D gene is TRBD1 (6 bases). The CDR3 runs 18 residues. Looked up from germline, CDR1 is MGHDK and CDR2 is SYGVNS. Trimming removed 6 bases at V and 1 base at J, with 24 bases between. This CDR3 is CASRAEGHMRRGNTEAFF. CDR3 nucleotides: TGTGCCAGCAGGGCCGAGGGACATATGAGAAGAGGGAACACTGAAGCTTTCTTT.

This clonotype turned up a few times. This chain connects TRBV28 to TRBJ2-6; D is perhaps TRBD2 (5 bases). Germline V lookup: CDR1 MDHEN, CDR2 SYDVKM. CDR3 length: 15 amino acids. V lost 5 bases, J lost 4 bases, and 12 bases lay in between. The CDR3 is CASSPPGVGANVLTF. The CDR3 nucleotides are TGTGCCAGCAGTCCCCCCGGGGTAGGGGCCAACGTCCTGACTTTC.

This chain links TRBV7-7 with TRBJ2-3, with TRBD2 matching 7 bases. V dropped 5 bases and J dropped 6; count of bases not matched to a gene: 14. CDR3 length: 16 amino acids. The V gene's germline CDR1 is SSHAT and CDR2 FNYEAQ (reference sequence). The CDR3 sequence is CASSEPRGGGGDTQYF. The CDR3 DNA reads TGTGCCAGCAGCGAACCCCGCGGCGGGGGAGGTGATACGCAGTATTTT.

CDR3 loop: CASSQESRGNIQYF. CDR3 nucleotide sequence: TGCGCCAGCAGCCAAGAGAGTCGGGGCAACATTCAGTACTTC. The chain recombines TRBV4-3 with TRBJ2-4, with D perhaps assigned TRBD1 or TRBD2 (5 bases each). This CDR3 has 14 residues. The germline V gene has CDR1 LGHNA and CDR2 YSLEER. Trimming removed 0 bases at V and 7 bases at J, with 10 bases between.